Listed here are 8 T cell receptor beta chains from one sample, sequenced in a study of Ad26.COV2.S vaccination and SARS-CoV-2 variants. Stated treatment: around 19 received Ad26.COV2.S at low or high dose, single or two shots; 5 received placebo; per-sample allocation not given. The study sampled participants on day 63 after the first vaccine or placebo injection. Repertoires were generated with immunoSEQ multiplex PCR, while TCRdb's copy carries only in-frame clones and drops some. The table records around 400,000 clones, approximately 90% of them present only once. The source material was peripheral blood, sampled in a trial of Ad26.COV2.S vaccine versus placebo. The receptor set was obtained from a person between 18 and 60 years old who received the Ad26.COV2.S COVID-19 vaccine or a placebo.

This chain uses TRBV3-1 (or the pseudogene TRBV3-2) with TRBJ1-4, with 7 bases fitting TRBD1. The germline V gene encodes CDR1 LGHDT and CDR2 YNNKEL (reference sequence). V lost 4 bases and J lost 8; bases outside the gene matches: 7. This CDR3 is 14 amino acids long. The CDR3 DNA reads TGTGCCAGCAGCCTGAACAGGGGAGACGAAAAACTGTTTTTT. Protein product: CASSLNRGDEKLFF.

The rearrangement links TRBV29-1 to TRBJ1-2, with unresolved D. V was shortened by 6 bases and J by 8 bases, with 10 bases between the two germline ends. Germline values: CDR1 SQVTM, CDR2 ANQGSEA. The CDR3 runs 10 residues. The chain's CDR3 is CSVGRSGYTF. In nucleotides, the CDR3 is TGCAGCGTGGGCCGGTCGGGCTACACCTTC.

The CDR3 reads CASSLSQYNSPLHF. The CDR3 DNA sequence: TGTGCCAGCAGCTTATCACAGTATAATTCACCCCTCCACTTT. The rearrangement joins TRBV5-6 to TRBJ1-6; D unclear. Germline CDR1 SGHDT, CDR2 YYEEEE. The germline V and J ends were trimmed by 2 bases and 4 bases, with 7 bases remaining between them. CDR3 length: 14 residues.

The CDR3 reads CASSPPLVVGPTAQYF. CDR3 in DNA: TGTGCCAGCTCACCACCTCTAGTAGTGGGACCGACTGCGCAGTATTTT. The V call is TRBV18, the J call TRBJ2-3; D could derive from TRBD1 or TRBD2 (5 bases each). CDR1 is KGHSH and CDR2 is LQKENI in the germline V gene. V was trimmed by 0 bases and J by 10 bases, leaving 20 bases between them. This CDR3 comprises 16 residues. The full variable domain, its missing parts supplied by reference TRBV18 and TRBJ2-3, is NAGVMQNPRHLVRRRGQEARLRCSPMKGHSHVYWYRQLPEEGLKFMVYLQKENIIDESGMPKERFSAEFPKEGPSILRIQQVVRGDSAAYFCASSPPLVVGPTAQYFGPGTRLTVL.

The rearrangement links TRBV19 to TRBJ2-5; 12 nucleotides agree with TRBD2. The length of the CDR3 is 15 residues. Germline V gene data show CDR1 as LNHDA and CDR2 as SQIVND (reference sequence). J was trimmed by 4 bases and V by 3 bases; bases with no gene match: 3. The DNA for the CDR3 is TGTGCCAGTAGTATGACTAGCGGGAGTAGAGAGACCCAGTACTTC. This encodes CASSMTSGSRETQYF.

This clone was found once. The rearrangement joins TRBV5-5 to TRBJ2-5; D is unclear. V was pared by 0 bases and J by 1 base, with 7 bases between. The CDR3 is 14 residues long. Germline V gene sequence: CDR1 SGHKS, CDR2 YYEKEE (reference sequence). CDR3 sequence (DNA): TGTGCCAGCAGCTTGGTCCTAGGCCAAGAGACCCAGTACTTC. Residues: CASSLVLGQETQYF.

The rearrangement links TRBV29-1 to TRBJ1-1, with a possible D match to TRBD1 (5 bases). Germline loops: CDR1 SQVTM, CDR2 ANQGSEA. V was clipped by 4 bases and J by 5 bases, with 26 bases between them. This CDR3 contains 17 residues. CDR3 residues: CSVATPRQLAGVTEAFF. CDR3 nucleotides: TGCAGCGTTGCCACCCCGCGACAGCTTGCTGGGGTGACTGAAGCTTTCTTT. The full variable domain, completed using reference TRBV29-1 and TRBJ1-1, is SAVISQKPSRDICQRGTSLTIQCQVDSQVTMMFWYRQQPGQSLTLIATANQGSEATYESGFVIDKFPISRPNLTFSTLTVSNMSPEDSSIYLCSVATPRQLAGVTEAFFGQGTRLTVV.

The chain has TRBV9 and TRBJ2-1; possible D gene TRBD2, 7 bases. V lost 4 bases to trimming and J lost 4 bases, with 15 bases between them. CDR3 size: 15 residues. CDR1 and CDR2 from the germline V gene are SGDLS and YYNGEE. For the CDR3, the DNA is TGTGCCAGCAGCTACAGCGGGACACCGTACAATGAGCAGTTCTTC. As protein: CASSYSGTPYNEQFF.